This record looks at one T cell receptor beta chain sequence and its context. It has no known antigen specificity. No quality values exist for individual bases; no much larger clone is one base distant. The data are from a study of control samples from healthy donors and cancer patients (TCRdb year 2020). Libraries were built with the immunoSEQ multiplex PCR assay. Here the immuneACCESS table is served through TCRdb, limited to in-frame sequences with V and J called. Missing clones are a known gap in these copies; in checked studies unresolved V genes cover under half, and the rest lacks a known reason. The sample yields some 96,000 clones; roughly nine tenths were counted once. Under 20% of the sample comes from the top ten. This clonotype was sampled from a woman aged 50 to 65 in good health. What was sequenced was blood.

The DNA sequence is as follows: TGTGCCAGTAGTATAGGTGGGGGACCCGGCGCAGATACGCAGTATTTT. The resulting protein is CASSIGGGPGADTQYF. This chain joins TRBV19 to TRBJ2-3; the D gene could be TRBD1 or TRBD2, each one agreeing over 5 bases. The junction shows trimming of 1 base on V and 4 bases on J, plus 15 bases between the germline ends. Inclusive of the bounding cysteine and phenylalanine, the CDR3 is 16 residues long. The retained sequence is limited to the CDR3, 48 bases, with the frame set at the first base. CDR1 and CDR2 are drawn from the germline V gene (reference sequence): LNHDA, SQIVND. Full variable domain (CDR3 extended with the reference TRBV19 and TRBJ2-3 proteins): DGGITQSPKYLFRKEGQNVTLSCEQNLNHDAMYWYRQDPGQGLRLIYYSQIVNDFQKGDIAEGYSVSREKKESFPLTVTSAQKNPTAFYLCASSIGGGPGADTQYFGPGTRLTVL.